What follows are 6 T cell receptor beta chains derived from one specimen sequenced in a study of blood T cell repertoires in COVID-19. The data were produced by immunoSEQ multiplex PCR, yet TCRdb's version contains in-frame clones alone and is incomplete. The sample contains 170,000 or so clones, roughly 83% of which appear only once. Material for sequencing was peripheral blood. Every receptor here comes from a woman aged 55-70 years with acute or convalescent COVID-19.

The genes are TRBV24-1 and TRBJ1-1; 7 bases agree with TRBD1. Germline values: CDR1 KGHDR, CDR2 SFDVKD. The V and J ends lost 5 bases and 2 bases, in that order; junction bases with no gene match: 4. This CDR3 is 14 amino acids long. CDR3 region: CATSGTGFNTEAFF. In DNA, the CDR3 is TGTGCCACCAGTGGGACAGGTTTTAACACTGAAGCTTTCTTT.

The V call is TRBV19, the J call TRBJ1-1, with TRBD1 matching 7 bases. This CDR3 has 15 residues. V shed 5 bases and J 1 base; nucleotides not matched to a gene: 7. The germline gives CDR1 LNHDA, CDR2 SQIVND (reference sequence). CDR3 sequence: CASSFGTVGNTEAFF. The CDR3 DNA is TGTGCCAGTAGTTTTGGGACAGTCGGGAACACTGAAGCTTTCTTT.

The chain recombines TRBV2 with TRBJ2-5, with 7 bases identical to TRBD1. The germline CDR1 and CDR2 sequences are SNHLY and FYNNEI. J lost 4 bases, V lost 6 bases, and 5 bases had no gene match. The CDR3 spans 13 residues. The CDR3 region is CASRVTGLETQYF. The CDR3, as DNA: TGTGCCAGCAGGGTGACAGGGTTAGAGACCCAGTACTTC.

The rearrangement uses TRBV30 and TRBJ2-1; 11 bases line up with TRBD1. Trimming took 1 base from V and 3 from J; bases not matched to a gene: 5. This CDR3 spans 16 amino acids. Germline V gene data show CDR1 as GTSNPN and CDR2 as SVGIG (reference sequence). The CDR3: CAWSGPGTGGYNEQFF. The CDR3 DNA follows: TGTGCCTGGAGTGGCCCCGGGACAGGGGGCTACAATGAGCAGTTCTTC.

This chain links TRBV28 with TRBJ2-6, with TRBD1 as a possible D gene (5 bases). Germline CDR1 reads MDHEN; CDR2 reads SYDVKM. With 5 bases removed from V and 4 bases from J, the gap between germline ends came to 9 bases. The CDR3 totals 14 residues. The CDR3 nucleotides read TGTGCCAGCAGTCAGGGTGGCGGGGCCAACGTCCTGACTTTC. Its protein product is CASSQGGGANVLTF.

This clone has just one count. This chain joins TRBV5-4 and TRBJ2-3; TRBD2 might be the D (6 bases). Germline CDR1 reads SGHNT; CDR2 reads YYREEE (reference sequence). Trimming cost V 4 bases and J 3 bases, with 9 bases left between them. The CDR3 is made up of 13 amino acids. The CDR3 DNA follows: TGTGCCAGCAGCGGGGGGTGGACAGATACGCAGTATTTT. It is translated as CASSGGWTDTQYF.